Presented here are 31 T cell receptor beta chains from one specimen sequenced in a study of regulatory T cells in long-lasting Graves disease. Noted time point: newly diagnosed GD, antithyroid drugs for less than 3 months. The TCR library was made from RNA that had been extracted from PBMCs in TRIzol. HTBI primers from iRepertoire and Arm-PCR of CDR3 regions yielded the TCR beta libraries. Via MiXCR, TCRdb re-called the multiplex PCR reads, giving one row per CDR3 protein. The sample consists of about 460,000 distinct CDR3 sequences, 14% of them appearing once. Another study also made use of these data, one on T cells in Graves' hyperthyroidism and ophthalmopathy.

The specimen comprised peripheral blood mononuclear cells (PBMCs), sampled at new diagnosis, from a patient treated with antithyroid drugs. The receptors originated from a woman between 50 and 59 years old with Graves disease.

This clonotype was detected ten times or more. The chain links TRBV12-3 or TRBV12-4 to TRBJ1-2; D is undetermined. Trimming cost V 3 bases and J 8 bases, with 19 bases left between them. The CDR3 covers 15 residues. In nucleotides, the CDR3 is TGTGCCAGCAGTTTTTGGGCGATGGCAGTCGCCGGCTACACCTTC. Its protein is CASSFWAMAVAGYTF.

This clonotype came up a few times. V gene TRBV7-6 combines with J gene TRBJ2-5, with 7 positions matching TRBD2. CDR1 is SGHVS, CDR2 FNYEAQ, per germline. This CDR3 is built from 16 residues. The V and J ends lost 5 bases and 1 base, in that order; junction bases with no gene match: 10. Here the CDR3 DNA reads TGTGCCAGCAGCCCCGCTAGCGGCAACTTCCAAGAGACCCAGTACTTC. This codes for CASSPASGNFQETQYF.

This clonotype appeared a single time. The genes are TRBV11-2 and TRBJ2-7; D is unclear. Germline CDR1 is SGHAT and CDR2 is FQNNGV. The CDR3 has 15 amino acids. Trimming stripped 1 base from V and 7 bases from J, with 17 bases between. CDR3 bases: TGTGCCAGCAGCTTAGCGGCCGAGTGGGCCACTGAGCAGTACTTC. Its translation is CASSLAAEWATEQYF.

This clonotype was recorded many times. This rearrangement joins TRBV30 to TRBJ2-7; D is ambiguous. The V end was cut by 5 bases, the J end by 0 bases, with 5 bases between. This CDR3 comprises 11 residues. CDR1 GTSNPN and CDR2 SVGIG come from the germline V gene (reference sequence). CDR3 protein: CAWAHSYEQYF. The CDR3 DNA follows: TGTGCCTGGGCCCACTCCTACGAGCAGTACTTC.

This rearrangement joins TRBV6-1 to TRBJ2-1; D remains ambiguous. Between the trimmed V and J ends, which lost 8 bases and 8 bases, there was a span of 16 bases. The CDR3 covers 13 residues. Germline CDR1 is MNHNS and CDR2 is SASEGT. The CDR3 protein is CASHRHPADEQFF. As DNA, the CDR3 is TGTGCCAGCCACCGCCACCCAGCAGATGAGCAGTTCTTC.

This clonotype was seen repeatedly, ten times or more. The chain combines TRBV24-1 with TRBJ2-5, with D unresolved. Deletions cut 4 bases from V and 2 bases from J, with 7 bases between. Germline values: CDR1 KGHDR, CDR2 SFDVKD. The CDR3 totals 13 residues. The CDR3 here is CATSEAKQETQYF. CDR3 sequence (DNA): TGTGCCACCAGTGAGGCAAAGCAAGAGACCCAGTACTTC.

The chain combines TRBV29-1 with TRBJ2-4; D uncertain. Germline V lookup: CDR1 SQVTM, CDR2 ANQGSEA. The CDR3 loop spans 14 amino acids. The V end was cut by 5 bases, the J end by 0 bases, with 11 bases between. The CDR3 DNA is TGCAGCGTTTCACCCAGATTAGCCAAAAACATTCAGTACTTC. It encodes CSVSPRLAKNIQYF.

This clonotype was counted a few times. The V call is TRBV28, the J call TRBJ1-4; possible D gene TRBD1, 5 bases. CDR1 is MDHEN, CDR2 SYDVKM, per germline. This CDR3 is 14 amino acids long. The V and J ends lost 6 bases and 8 bases respectively, with 16 bases between them. CDR3 in amino acids: CASSQDRDGEKLFF. In DNA form, the CDR3 reads TGTGCCAGCAGCCAGGACCGGGACGGAGAAAAACTGTTTTTT. Looking up the rest from reference TRBV28 and TRBJ1-4 gives the full variable domain: DVKVTQSSRYLVKRTGEKVFLECVQDMDHENMFWYRQDPGLGLRLIYFSYDVKMKEKGDIPEGYSVSREKKERFSLILESASTNQTSMYLCASSQDRDGEKLFFGSGTQLSVL.

The chain has TRBV7-3 and TRBJ2-7; TRBD2 aligns across 9 bases. The CDR3 totals 20 residues. Germline V CDR1 and CDR2: SGHTA, FQGTGA. V was clipped by 1 base and J by 1 base; unmatched bases: 17. This CDR3 is CASSLIYIVMASGISYEQYF. The CDR3 region has the DNA TGTGCCAGCAGCTTAATATATATCGTGATGGCTAGCGGGATATCCTACGAGCAGTACTTC.

This clonotype showed up many times. This sequence joins TRBV3-1 and TRBJ2-5; D gene ambiguous. V gave up 0 bases and J gave up 5 bases, with 13 bases separating them. There are 15 residues in the CDR3. CDR1 is LGHDT and CDR2 is YNNKEL in the germline V gene (reference sequence). The CDR3 reads CASSQDATGAETQYF. The CDR3 DNA reads TGTGCCAGCAGCCAAGATGCCACCGGAGCGGAGACCCAGTACTTC.

In this sample, this clonotype turned up many times. This chain joins TRBV27 and TRBJ2-1; D tentatively fits TRBD1 or TRBD2 (6 bases each). The CDR3 runs to 14 residues. Germline V gene data show CDR1 as MNHEY and CDR2 as SMNVEV (reference sequence). V lost 6 bases to trimming and J lost 9 bases, with 18 bases between them. CDR3 amino acids: CASRTGLGGGEQFF. DNA for the CDR3: TGTGCCAGCAGAACAGGGTTAGGGGGAGGTGAGCAGTTCTTC.

This clonotype was seen many times. The chain links TRBV12-3 or TRBV12-4 to TRBJ2-3; TRBD1 matches 9 bases. Trimming removed 6 bases from V and 7 bases from J; junction bases left unmatched: 8. The CDR3 runs to 14 residues. The CDR3 sequence: CASSPTGGGYTQYF. DNA for the CDR3: TGTGCCAGCAGCCCAACAGGGGGCGGGTATACGCAGTATTTT.

The chain combines TRBV6-1 with TRBJ1-3; TRBD1 might be the D (5 bases). From germline, CDR1 is MNHNS and CDR2 SASEGT. Trimming removed 6 bases from V and 2 bases from J, with 23 bases in between. This CDR3 is built from 18 residues. CDR3 residues: CASRPAYLGGEAGNTIYF. The DNA for the CDR3 is TGTGCCAGCAGACCAGCGTACCTGGGGGGGGAAGCTGGAAACACCATATATTTT.

The CDR3 region is CASSISAGAYEQYF. The CDR3 nucleotides are TGTGCCAGTAGTATCTCAGCTGGAGCCTACGAGCAGTACTTC. J is TRBJ2-7 and V is TRBV19; D gene uncertain. The CDR3 is made up of 14 amino acids. From germline, CDR1 is LNHDA and CDR2 SQIVND (reference sequence). V was clipped by 3 bases and J by 2 bases, with 11 bases between them. Filled out from reference TRBV19 and TRBJ2-7, the complete variable domain reads DGGITQSPKYLFRKEGQNVTLSCEQNLNHDAMYWYRQDPGQGLRLIYYSQIVNDFQKGDIAEGYSVSREKKESFPLTVTSAQKNPTAFYLCASSISAGAYEQYFGPGTRLTVT.

This chain uses TRBV7-2 with TRBJ1-2; D gene uncertain. The V and J ends lost 5 bases and 2 bases respectively, with 12 bases between them. Germline loops: CDR1 SGHTA, CDR2 FQGNSA. The CDR3 totals 14 residues. The CDR3 DNA follows: TGTGCCAGCAGCCGAGACGGACGGAACTATGGCTACACCTTC. Translated, it gives CASSRDGRNYGYTF.

This clonotype was seen a few times. The chain uses TRBV10-3 and TRBJ2-2; no definite D call. The CDR3 spans 14 residues. Trimming cost V 2 bases and J 5 bases, with 9 bases left between them. In germline, CDR1 is ENHRY, CDR2 SYGVKD. CDR3 sequence (DNA): TGTGCCATCAGTGAGGTTGCGGCTACCGGGGAGCTGTTTTTT. It codes for CAISEVAATGELFF.

The chain links TRBV28 to TRBJ1-5; 9 positions match TRBD1. From germline, CDR1 is MDHEN and CDR2 SYDVKM. The CDR3 spans 15 residues. The V and J ends lost 7 bases and 3 bases, in that order; junction bases with no gene match: 7. CDR3 region: CASTSTGGLNQPQHF. The CDR3 bases are TGTGCCAGCACCTCAACAGGGGGCCTCAATCAGCCCCAGCATTTT. The full variable domain, with the rest looked up from reference TRBV28 and TRBJ1-5, is DVKVTQSSRYLVKRTGEKVFLECVQDMDHENMFWYRQDPGLGLRLIYFSYDVKMKEKGDIPEGYSVSREKKERFSLILESASTNQTSMYLCASTSTGGLNQPQHFGDGTRLSIL.

This clonotype was seen ten or more times. V is TRBV27 and J is TRBJ1-2, with TRBD1 as a possible D gene (6 bases). The length of the CDR3 is 13 residues. V was shortened by 4 bases and J by 3 bases, with 9 bases between the two germline ends. Germline CDR1 reads MNHEY; CDR2 reads SMNVEV (reference sequence). This CDR3 is CASSSRGYYGYTF. CDR3 nucleotides: TGTGCCAGCAGTTCCAGGGGATACTATGGCTACACCTTC.

This clonotype has just a few counts. The genes are TRBV7-9 and TRBJ2-7; the match to TRBD1 covers 7 bases. V shed 2 bases and J 2 bases; nucleotides not matched to a gene: 6. Looked up from germline, CDR1 is SEHNR and CDR2 is FQNEAQ (reference sequence). The CDR3 is 15 amino acids. The CDR3 bases are TGTGCCAGCAGCTTACCCTCGGACAGGACCTACGAGCAGTACTTC. Protein sequence: CASSLPSDRTYEQYF.

The rearrangement joins TRBV25-1 to TRBJ1-1; TRBD1 matches at 8 bases. The trim removed 3 bases at V and 1 base at J, leaving 4 bases unmatched. The germline CDR1 and CDR2 sequences are MGHDK and SYGVNS. The CDR3 is made up of 15 amino acids. CDR3 loop: CASSDIGTGNTEAFF. The CDR3 bases are TGTGCCAGCAGTGATATAGGGACAGGGAACACTGAAGCTTTCTTT.

This clonotype was seen ten or more times. This chain uses TRBV28 with TRBJ2-1; weak D call: TRBD2 (6 bases). The ends were cut back, 5 bases at V and 0 bases at J, with 14 bases in the middle. Germline assignment: CDR1 MDHEN and CDR2 SYDVKM. There are 16 residues in the CDR3. The DNA for the CDR3 is TGTGCCAGCAGTCCCCTAGCGCGCAACTCCTACAATGAGCAGTTCTTC. Translation: CASSPLARNSYNEQFF.

A word on this clonotype: A much larger clone is a single base away; this may be a read error. The chain links TRBV7-6 to TRBJ2-1, with TRBD2 matching over 8 bases. Per germline, CDR1 SGHVS and CDR2 FNYEAQ. The CDR3 has 16 amino acids. Trimming cost V 4 bases and J 9 bases; bases outside gene matches: 14. The CDR3 loop reads CASSSGEGGLDTEQFF. The CDR3 region has the DNA TGTGCCAGCAGCTCCGGGGAGGGGGGACTAGACACTGAGCAGTTCTTC.

This clonotype occurred a few times. This rearrangement joins TRBV19 to TRBJ2-1; 7 positions agree with TRBD2. Germline V lookup: CDR1 LNHDA, CDR2 SQIVND (reference sequence). The V and J ends lost 10 bases and 4 bases, in that order; junction bases with no gene match: 13. This CDR3 region has 15 residues. CDR3 bases: TGTGCCACCAAAATCCTAGCGGTAGGATACAATGAGCAGTTCTTC. Translating it yields CATKILAVGYNEQFF.

This clonotype was seen many times. The chain uses TRBV13 and TRBJ2-1; the match to TRBD1 covers 9 bases. The CDR3 totals 15 residues. Germline lookup yields CDR1 PRHDT and CDR2 FYEKMQ (reference sequence). After removal of 1 base from V and 4 bases from J, the junction contained 2 bases not matched to a gene. The CDR3 here is CASSLDRGLYNEQFF. The CDR3 DNA sequence: TGTGCCAGCAGCTTAGACAGGGGGCTTTACAATGAGCAGTTCTTC.

This clonotype was counted a few times. The chain joins TRBV10-3 to TRBJ1-3; TRBD1 matches 8 bases. The CDR3 totals 16 residues. The germline V gene encodes CDR1 ENHRY and CDR2 SYGVKD. J gave up 4 bases and V 6 bases, and 11 bases lay outside the gene matches. CDR3 in amino acids: CAIRSLGQGVGNTIYF. CDR3 DNA: TGTGCCATCAGGAGTCTCGGACAGGGTGTCGGAAACACCATATATTTT.

This chain connects TRBV20-1 to TRBJ2-6, with TRBD1 as a possible D gene (6 bases). This CDR3 is 13 amino acids long. V was pared by 6 bases and J by 0 bases, with 6 bases between. CDR1 DFQATT and CDR2 SNEGSKA come from the germline V gene (reference sequence). CDR3 protein: CSADSSGANVLTF. DNA of the CDR3: TGCAGTGCGGACAGCTCTGGGGCCAACGTCCTGACTTTC.

There are many counts of this clonotype. The gene calls are TRBV5-1 and TRBJ2-1; 13 positions agree with TRBD2. The CDR3 runs to 20 residues. Germline V gene data show CDR1 as SGHRS and CDR2 as YFSETQ. V was pared by 3 bases and J by 1 base, with 13 bases of the junction left unmatched. CDR3 loop: CASSSAGGAGLAGSYNEQFF. CDR3 DNA: TGCGCCAGCAGCTCAGCGGGGGGCGCGGGACTAGCGGGGTCCTACAATGAGCAGTTCTTC.

This clonotype was counted a few times. The gene calls are TRBV18 and TRBJ2-3; 7 bases are a match to TRBD2. In germline, CDR1 is KGHSH, CDR2 LQKENI. This CDR3 has 15 residues. V was clipped by 6 bases and J by 2 bases; unmatched bases: 8. Here the CDR3 DNA reads TGTGCCAGCTCGATCGGACTAGAAACCACAGATACGCAGTATTTT. Protein sequence: CASSIGLETTDTQYF.

This clonotype appeared many times. The genes are TRBV7-9 and TRBJ1-6; weak D call: TRBD1 (5 bases). This CDR3 region has 16 residues. V was cut by 5 bases and J by 5 bases, with 16 bases left in between. In germline, CDR1 is SEHNR, CDR2 FQNEAQ (reference sequence). The CDR3 DNA follows: TGTGCCAGCAGCCCCCGAGGGGCGAGGGATAATTCACCCCTCCACTTT. Protein: CASSPRGARDNSPLHF. The variable domain in full, with the rest retrieved from reference TRBV7-9 and TRBJ1-6, is DTGVSQNPRHKITKRGQNVTFRCDPISEHNRLYWYRQTLGQGPEFLTYFQNEAQLEKSRLLSDRFSAERPKGSFSTLEIQRTEQGDSAMYLCASSPRGARDNSPLHFGNGTRLTVT.

This clonotype has ten or more counts. V usage is TRBV5-6 and J usage is TRBJ1-1; D is ambiguous. Germline V lookup: CDR1 SGHDT, CDR2 YYEEEE. V was pared by 0 bases and J by 1 base, with 13 bases between. This CDR3 has 16 residues. The CDR3 nucleotides are TGTGCCAGCAGCTTGGCCCCGGGCAGCCCGAACACTGAAGCTTTCTTT. Its translation is CASSLAPGSPNTEAFF.

The V gene is TRBV3-1, the J gene TRBJ2-1, with D possibly being TRBD1 or TRBD2 (6 bases each). This CDR3 is built from 16 residues. Germline loops: CDR1 LGHDT, CDR2 YNNKEL (reference sequence). V was pared by 3 bases and J by 6 bases, with 18 bases between. CDR3 sequence (DNA): TGTGCCAGCAGCCAGAACATAGGGGGGAGTCCCAATGAGCAGTTCTTC. Residues: CASSQNIGGSPNEQFF.